This paragraph covers one T cell receptor beta chain sequence. This record comes from a study of blood T cell repertoires in COVID-19. Study-level background: PBMCs, B-cell-depleted T cells, or T cells were the source of the cDNA or gDNA that made up the material.

The Seattle patients, enrolled during active infection, were followed longitudinally. Produced via immunoSEQ multiplex PCR; TCRdb's table is partial and in-frame only. The sample records roughly 150,000 clones, 79% being singletons. This TCR was sampled from a woman between 55 and 75 years old with COVID-19, enrolled during active disease. What was sequenced was peripheral blood.

Here the CDR3 reads CASSLWEGRGEKLFF. Written as DNA, the CDR3 is TGTGCCAGCTCACTTTGGGAGGGCAGGGGCGAAAAACTGTTTTTT. The gene calls are TRBV28 and TRBJ1-4; D is perhaps TRBD1 (6 bases). The CDR3 consists of 15 residues. CDR1 is MDHEN, CDR2 SYDVKM, per germline. With 8 bases removed from V and 8 bases from J, the gap between germline ends came to 21 bases.